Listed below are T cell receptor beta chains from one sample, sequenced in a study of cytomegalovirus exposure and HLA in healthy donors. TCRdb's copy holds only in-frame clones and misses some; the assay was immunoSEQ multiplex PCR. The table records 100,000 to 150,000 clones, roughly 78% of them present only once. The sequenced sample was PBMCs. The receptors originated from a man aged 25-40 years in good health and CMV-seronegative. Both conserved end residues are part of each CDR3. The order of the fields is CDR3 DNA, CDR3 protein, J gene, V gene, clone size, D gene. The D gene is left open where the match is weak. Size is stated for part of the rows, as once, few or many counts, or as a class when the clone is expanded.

cdr3_nt: TGCGCCAGCAGCCAATCAGGGTTAGATGGCTACACCTTC
cdr3_aa: CASSQSGLDGYTF
j_call: TRBJ1-2
v_call: TRBV4-1
clone_size: .
d_call: .

cdr3_nt: TGTGCCAGCAGCTTAATTCTGGCGGGTGAGCAGTTCTTC
cdr3_aa: CASSLILAGEQFF
j_call: TRBJ2-1
v_call: TRBV7-3
clone_size: .
d_call: .

cdr3_nt: TGTGCCAGCAGTTACTTGTCAGGGGGCCGGGACGAGCAGTACTTC
cdr3_aa: CASSYLSGGRDEQYF
j_call: TRBJ2-7
v_call: TRBV6-6
clone_size: medium-sized
d_call: TRBD1

cdr3_nt: TGTGCCAGCAGTCCCGGGACAGGGGGCGCAGAGACCCAGTACTTC
cdr3_aa: CASSPGTGGAETQYF
j_call: TRBJ2-5
v_call: TRBV27
clone_size: .
d_call: TRBD1

cdr3_nt: TGTGCCAGCAGCTTGGACAGGGGCCTATACAATGAGCAGTTCTTC
cdr3_aa: CASSLDRGLYNEQFF
j_call: TRBJ2-1
v_call: TRBV7-3
clone_size: .
d_call: TRBD1

cdr3_nt: TGTGCCAGCAGCGTTGGACAGGGAACAGGCTACACCTTC
cdr3_aa: CASSVGQGTGYTF
j_call: TRBJ1-2
v_call: TRBV9
clone_size: .
d_call: TRBD1

cdr3_nt: TGTGCCAGTAGTGACAGGGGAAGGGGCACAGATGCGCAGTATTTT
cdr3_aa: CASSDRGRGTDAQYF
j_call: TRBJ2-3
v_call: TRBV19
clone_size: .
d_call: TRBD1

cdr3_nt: TGTGCCAGCAGCTCTTCCGACAGACCCAATCAGCCCCAGCATTTT
cdr3_aa: CASSSSDRPNQPQHF
j_call: TRBJ1-5
v_call: TRBV7-8
clone_size: .
d_call: .

cdr3_nt: TGTGCCAGCGAACAGGGACAGCCCTACGAGCAGTACTTC
cdr3_aa: CASEQGQPYEQYF
j_call: TRBJ2-7
v_call: TRBV2
clone_size: .
d_call: TRBD1

cdr3_nt: TGTGCCAGCAGCTTAGGGGGAGGGGGCCAAGAGACCCAGTACTTC
cdr3_aa: CASSLGGGGQETQYF
j_call: TRBJ2-5
v_call: TRBV7-6
clone_size: .
d_call: .

cdr3_nt: TGTGCCAGCAGTGACCTAAACGAGCAGTACTTC
cdr3_aa: CASSDLNEQYF
j_call: TRBJ2-7
v_call: TRBV6-1
clone_size: few
d_call: .

cdr3_nt: TGCGCCAGCAGACACGGACAGGGCCCCCCTGAGCAGTTCTTC
cdr3_aa: CASRHGQGPPEQFF
j_call: TRBJ2-1
v_call: TRBV10-2
clone_size: few
d_call: TRBD1